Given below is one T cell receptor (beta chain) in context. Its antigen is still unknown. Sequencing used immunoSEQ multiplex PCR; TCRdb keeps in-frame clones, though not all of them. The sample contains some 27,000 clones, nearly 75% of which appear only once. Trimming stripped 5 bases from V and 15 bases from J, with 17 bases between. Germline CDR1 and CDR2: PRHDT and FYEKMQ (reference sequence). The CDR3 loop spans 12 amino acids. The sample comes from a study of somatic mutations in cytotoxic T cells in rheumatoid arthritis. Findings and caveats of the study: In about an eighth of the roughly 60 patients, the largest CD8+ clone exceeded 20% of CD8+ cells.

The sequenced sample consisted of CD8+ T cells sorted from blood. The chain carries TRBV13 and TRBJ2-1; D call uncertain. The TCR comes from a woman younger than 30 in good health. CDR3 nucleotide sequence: TGTGCCAGCAGCCCCCGCATGGAGCGACCGTTCTTC. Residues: CASSPRMERPFF.